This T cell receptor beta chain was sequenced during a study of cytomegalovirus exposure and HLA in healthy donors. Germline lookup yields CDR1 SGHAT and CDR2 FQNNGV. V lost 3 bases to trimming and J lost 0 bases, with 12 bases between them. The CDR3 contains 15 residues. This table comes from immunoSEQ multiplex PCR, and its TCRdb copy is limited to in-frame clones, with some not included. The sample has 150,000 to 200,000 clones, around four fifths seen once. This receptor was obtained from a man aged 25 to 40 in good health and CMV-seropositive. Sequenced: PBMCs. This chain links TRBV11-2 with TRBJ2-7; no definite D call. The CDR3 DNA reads TGTGCCAGCAGCTTTAAGCCTGTCCTCTCCTACGAGCAGTACTTC. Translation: CASSFKPVLSYEQYF. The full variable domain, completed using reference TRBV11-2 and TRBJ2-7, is EAGVAQSPRYKIIEKRQSVAFWCNPISGHATLYWYQQILGQGPKLLIQFQNNGVVDDSQLPKDRFSAERLKGVDSTLKIQPAKLEDSAVYLCASSFKPVLSYEQYFGPGTRLTVT.